Shown below are 24 T cell receptor beta chains from a single sample sequenced in a study of blood T cells in healthy people across ages. The second PCR ran roughly 7 to 11 cycles with a sample-barcoded 5' primer and J-beta primers. TCRdb re-called the 5' RACE reads through MiXCR, storing one row per CDR3 protein. The sample has more than 700,000 distinct CDR3 sequences; less than 60% are singletons. Sequenced material: blood. These receptors were taken from a man of 80 years or more in good health.

The rearrangement uses TRBV7-3 and TRBJ2-7; TRBD2 matches at 13 bases. The CDR3 is made up of 15 amino acids. Per germline, CDR1 SGHTA and CDR2 FQGTGA. The V and J ends lost 5 bases and 7 bases, in that order; junction bases with no gene match: 8. The CDR3 sequence: CASSAGLAGNNEQYF. In DNA form, the CDR3 reads TGTGCCAGCAGCGCGGGACTAGCGGGAAACAATGAGCAGTACTTC.

The rearrangement uses TRBV4-2 and TRBJ2-7, with TRBD2 matching 10 bases. The CDR3 spans 16 residues. The ends lost 2 bases at V and 1 base at J; junction bases unmatched: 5. Germline V gives CDR1 LGHNA, CDR2 YNFKEQ. CDR3 loop: CASSQNSGRTSYEQYF. CDR3 nucleotides: TGTGCCAGCAGCCAAAATAGCGGGAGGACTTCCTACGAGCAGTACTTC.

There are a few counts of this clonotype. The chain has TRBV6-2 or TRBV6-3 and TRBJ2-1, with D possibly TRBD2 on 5 matching bases. The germline V gene has CDR1 MNHEY and CDR2 SVGEGT. Trimming removed 7 bases at V and 2 bases at J, with 15 bases between. The CDR3 runs 15 residues. The CDR3 loop is CASTLLRGPYNEQFF. The CDR3 nucleotides are TGTGCCAGCACTCTTCTGCGAGGGCCCTACAATGAGCAGTTCTTC.

The sample holds a few counts of this clonotype. A much larger clone lies one base from this, so it may be a read error. The chain has TRBV29-1 and TRBJ2-7; D perhaps matches TRBD1 (5 bases). CDR1 is SQVTM and CDR2 is ANQGSEA in the germline V gene. The CDR3 consists of 10 residues. The CDR3 is CRAGSNEQYF. The CDR3 DNA sequence: TGCAGGGCAGGGTCGAATGAGCAGTACTTC.

V gene TRBV5-1 combines with J gene TRBJ1-1; no reliable D call. The V end was cut by 0 bases, the J end by 0 bases, with 6 bases between. Germline loops: CDR1 SGHRS, CDR2 YFSETQ. The CDR3 spans 14 residues. Here the CDR3 reads CASSLGEMNTEAFF. The CDR3 DNA reads as TGCGCCAGCAGCTTGGGGGAAATGAACACTGAAGCTTTCTTT.

This clonotype appeared once. Germline is not matched at one junction end, which may reflect a read error. The rearrangement links TRBV4-3 to TRBJ1-5; the D is unclear. The CDR3 covers 15 residues. Germline V gives CDR1 LGHNA, CDR2 YSLEER. CDR3 region: CASSQGADSSQPQHF. The CDR3 DNA sequence: TGCGCCAGCAGCCAAGGTGCAGATAGCAGTCAGCCCCAGCATTTT.

This chain connects TRBV10-3 to TRBJ2-2; 8 bases are a match to TRBD2. This CDR3 has 18 amino acids. Germline V gives CDR1 ENHRY, CDR2 SYGVKD. J gave up 5 bases and V 3 bases, and 14 bases lay outside the gene matches. CDR3 nucleotides: TGTGCCATCAGTGACCACGCGGGAGGCCCAGGTTCTACCGGGGAGCTGTTTTTT. Its protein is CAISDHAGGPGSTGELFF.

The V and J genes are TRBV7-3 and TRBJ2-5; D call uncertain. Germline V gene sequence: CDR1 SGHTA, CDR2 FQGTGA. V was cut by 5 bases and J by 11 bases, with 18 bases left in between. This CDR3 contains 13 residues. CDR3 residues: CASSLQPGGEQYF. The CDR3 DNA sequence: TGTGCCAGCAGCCTTCAGCCAGGCGGTGAGCAGTACTTC.

This clonotype was counted only a few times. The chain has TRBV28 and TRBJ2-4, with TRBD2 matching over 11 bases. The J call is in doubt because the DNA end fits TRBJ2-7 better. Germline V CDR1 and CDR2: MDHEN, SYDVKM. The length of the CDR3 is 15 residues. The CDR3 region is CASSPRGLAGGEQYF. The CDR3, as DNA: TGTGCCAGCAGTCCAAGGGGGCTAGCGGGAGGCGAGCAGTACTTC.

The chain couples TRBV7-3 to TRBJ2-1; D perhaps matches TRBD2 (5 bases). CDR3 length equals 16 residues. Deletions cut 4 bases from V and 0 bases from J, with 13 bases between. Germline CDR1 SGHTA, CDR2 FQGTGA. CDR3 amino acids: CASSSGLDASYNEQFF. The CDR3, as DNA: TGTGCCAGCAGCTCCGGACTCGACGCCTCCTACAATGAGCAGTTCTTC.

This clonotype occurred a few times. The chain is built from TRBV5-6 and TRBJ2-2; D remains unclear. CDR3 size: 17 residues. Germline lookup yields CDR1 SGHDT and CDR2 YYEEEE. Trimming shortened V by 2 bases and J by 0 bases, and 14 bases separated the two germline ends. CDR3 sequence: CASSFLSAIANTGELFF. CDR3 coding DNA: TGTGCCAGCAGCTTTTTGAGCGCTATCGCGAACACCGGGGAGCTGTTTTTT.

As DNA, the CDR3 is TGTTTCCTTTGGGAGTGTAACTATGGCTACACCTTC. It codes for CFLWECNYGYTF. The J gene is TRBJ1-2, the V gene TRBV21-1. TRBV21-1 is designated a pseudogene. CDR3 length: 12 residues.

J is TRBJ2-7 and V is TRBV25-1; 9 bases align to TRBD1. From germline, CDR1 is MGHDK and CDR2 SYGVNS. CDR3 size: 13 residues. The J segment lost 6 bases and the V segment lost 6 bases, leaving 6 bases of the junction unmatched. The CDR3 protein is CASRALTGGEQYF. The CDR3 DNA is TGTGCCAGCAGGGCACTGACAGGGGGCGAGCAGTACTTC.

The chain carries TRBV4-2 and TRBJ2-7, with a weak D call TRBD1 (6 bases). V lost 0 bases and J 0 bases, leaving 15 bases between the germline ends. Germline CDR1 reads LGHNA; CDR2 reads YNFKEQ. This CDR3 is built from 17 residues. Here the CDR3 reads CASSQDPTGQLSYEQYF. The CDR3 bases are TGTGCCAGCAGCCAAGATCCGACAGGCCAACTCTCCTACGAGCAGTACTTC.

A remark on this clonotype: The junction differs from germline at one of its ends, possibly a read error. The V call is TRBV29-1, the J call TRBJ2-7; 12 bases agree with TRBD2. Germline CDR1 reads SQVTM; CDR2 reads ANQGSEA. CDR3 length: 12 residues. CDR3 sequence: CNVEETSGRQYF. The CDR3, as DNA: TGCAACGTTGAAGAGACTAGCGGGAGGCAGTACTTC.

This sequence joins TRBV4-2 and TRBJ2-1, with D possibly being TRBD1 or TRBD2 (5 bases each). This CDR3 spans 14 amino acids. Trimming stripped 2 bases from V and 8 bases from J, with 13 bases between. Germline V lookup: CDR1 LGHNA, CDR2 YNFKEQ. The CDR3: CASSQLGRGHEQFF. CDR3 DNA sequence: TGTGCCAGCAGCCAACTTGGACGGGGCCATGAGCAGTTCTTC.

The chain joins TRBV29-1 to TRBJ2-1; D assignment may be TRBD1 or TRBD2 (5 bases each). The CDR3 runs 15 residues. V was shortened by 6 bases and J by 6 bases, with 21 bases between the two germline ends. Germline CDR1 SQVTM, CDR2 ANQGSEA. CDR3 protein: CSVASRGPASNEQFF. For the CDR3, the DNA is TGCAGCGTCGCCAGCCGGGGACCAGCCAGCAATGAGCAGTTCTTC.

This chain connects TRBV9 to TRBJ2-5, with 8 bases aligning to TRBD1. The CDR3 sequence is 15 residues long. CDR1 SGDLS and CDR2 YYNGEE come from the germline V gene. V shed 4 bases, J shed 4 bases, and the junction held 9 bases outside the gene matches. The CDR3 coding sequence is TGTGCCAGCAGCAGAGGACAGGGCATCGGAGAGACCCAGTACTTC. Translating it yields CASSRGQGIGETQYF.

This clonotype has a handful of counts. The rearrangement uses TRBV7-2 and TRBJ1-1; no reliable D call. Trimming took off 3 bases at V and 8 bases at J, with 10 bases between the two ends. Germline loops: CDR1 SGHTA, CDR2 FQGNSA. This CDR3 comprises 12 residues. The CDR3 spells CASSLSRREAFF. CDR3 nucleotide sequence: TGTGCCAGCAGCTTGAGCAGACGAGAAGCTTTCTTT. The variable domain in full, completed from reference TRBV7-2 and TRBJ1-1, reads GAGVSQSPSNKVTEKGKDVELRCDPISGHTALYWYRQSLGQGLEFLIYFQGNSAPDKSGLPSDRFSAERTGGSVSTLTIQRTQQEDSAVYLCASSLSRREAFFGQGTRLTVV.

This clonotype was observed a handful of times. This rearrangement joins TRBV7-2 to TRBJ2-7, with no clear D. The CDR3 runs to 14 residues. Trimming cost V 4 bases and J 3 bases, with 13 bases left between them. Germline assignment: CDR1 SGHTA and CDR2 FQGNSA. The CDR3: CASSSRTGHYEQYF. As DNA, the CDR3 is TGTGCCAGCAGCTCCCGGACCGGGCACTACGAGCAGTACTTC.

The chain employs TRBV28 and TRBJ1-6; D is unclear. The CDR3 spans 14 residues. V dropped 5 bases and J dropped 11 bases, with 16 bases sitting between them. Germline V gives CDR1 MDHEN, CDR2 SYDVKM. CDR3: CASSLTAGGTPLHF. The DNA for the CDR3 is TGTGCCAGCAGTCTCACCGCGGGCGGTACACCCCTCCACTTT.

The rearrangement joins TRBV12-5 to TRBJ1-5, with 7 bases identical to TRBD1. This CDR3 is built from 15 residues. Germline V lookup: CDR1 LGHNT, CDR2 FRNRAP. The V and J ends lost 6 bases and 0 bases, in that order; junction bases with no gene match: 5. The DNA for the CDR3 is TGTGCTAGTGGCCCCGGACAGGCTAGCAATCAGCCCCAGCATTTT. Amino acids: CASGPGQASNQPQHF. Using reference TRBV12-5 and TRBJ1-5 for the parts outside the CDR3, the full variable domain is DARVTQTPRHKVTEMGQEVTMRCQPILGHNTVFWYRQTMMQGLELLAYFRNRAPLDDSGMPKDRFSAEMPDATLATLKIQPSEPRDSAVYFCASGPGQASNQPQHFGDGTRLSIL.

The chain combines TRBV20-1 with TRBJ2-1; D is unresolved. Germline V gene data show CDR1 as DFQATT and CDR2 as SNEGSKA (reference sequence). The CDR3 covers 14 residues. Between the trimmed V and J ends, which lost 6 bases and 7 bases, there was a span of 19 bases. The CDR3: CSAEFPGSRNEQFF. CDR3 coding DNA: TGCAGTGCCGAATTTCCGGGCTCACGAAATGAGCAGTTCTTC.

This rearrangement joins TRBV5-4 to TRBJ2-7, with D possibly matching TRBD1 (5 bases). The V end was cut by 0 bases, the J end by 1 base, with 11 bases between. CDR1 SGHNT and CDR2 YYREEE come from the germline V gene (reference sequence). The CDR3 contains 15 residues. The chain's CDR3 is CASSLEGRSSYEQYF. In DNA form, the CDR3 reads TGTGCCAGCAGCTTGGAGGGGCGGTCTTCCTACGAGCAGTACTTC.